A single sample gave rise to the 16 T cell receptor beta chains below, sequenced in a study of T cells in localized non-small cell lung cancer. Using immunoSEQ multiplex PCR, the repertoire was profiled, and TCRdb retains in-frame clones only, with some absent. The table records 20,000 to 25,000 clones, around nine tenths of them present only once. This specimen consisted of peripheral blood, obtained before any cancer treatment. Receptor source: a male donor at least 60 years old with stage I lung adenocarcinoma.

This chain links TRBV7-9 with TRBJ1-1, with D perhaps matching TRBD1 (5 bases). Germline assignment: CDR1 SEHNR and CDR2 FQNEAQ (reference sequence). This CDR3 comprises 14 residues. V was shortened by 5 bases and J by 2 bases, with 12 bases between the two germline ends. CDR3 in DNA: TGTGCCAGCAGCCTACAGGCTCGTAACACTGAAGCTTTCTTT. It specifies CASSLQARNTEAFF.

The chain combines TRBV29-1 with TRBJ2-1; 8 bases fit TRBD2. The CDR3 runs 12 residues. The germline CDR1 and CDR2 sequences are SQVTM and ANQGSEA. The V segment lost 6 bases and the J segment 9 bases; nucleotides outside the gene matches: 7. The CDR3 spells CSVRRGGIEQFF. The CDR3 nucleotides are TGCAGCGTCCGACGGGGGGGGATTGAGCAGTTCTTC.

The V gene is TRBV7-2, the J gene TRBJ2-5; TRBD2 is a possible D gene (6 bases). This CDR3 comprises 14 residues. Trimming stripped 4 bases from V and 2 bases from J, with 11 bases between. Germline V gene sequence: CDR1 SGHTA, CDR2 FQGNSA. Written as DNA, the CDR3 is TGTGCCAGCAGCTCATCAGGGACTCAAGAGACCCAGTACTTC. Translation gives CASSSSGTQETQYF.

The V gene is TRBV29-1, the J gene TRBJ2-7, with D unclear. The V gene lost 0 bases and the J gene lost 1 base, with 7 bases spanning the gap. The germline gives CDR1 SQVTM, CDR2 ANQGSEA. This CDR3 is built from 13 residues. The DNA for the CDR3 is TGCAGCGTTGAAGAACAGCTATCCTACGAGCAGTACTTC. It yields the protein CSVEEQLSYEQYF.

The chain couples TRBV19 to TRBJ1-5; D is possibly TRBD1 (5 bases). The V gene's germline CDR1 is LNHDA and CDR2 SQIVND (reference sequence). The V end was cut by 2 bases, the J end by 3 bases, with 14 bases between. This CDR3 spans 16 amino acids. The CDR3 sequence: CASSISPKGLNQPQHF. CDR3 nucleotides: TGTGCCAGTAGTATATCCCCGAAGGGGCTCAATCAGCCCCAGCATTTT.

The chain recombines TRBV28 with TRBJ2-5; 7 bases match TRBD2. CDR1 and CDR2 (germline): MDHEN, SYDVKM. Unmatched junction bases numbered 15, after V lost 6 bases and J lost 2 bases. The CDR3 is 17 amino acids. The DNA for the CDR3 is TGTGCCAGCAGGCCACCCTCCGGGAGGCCTAAACAAGAGACCCAGTACTTC. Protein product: CASRPPSGRPKQETQYF.

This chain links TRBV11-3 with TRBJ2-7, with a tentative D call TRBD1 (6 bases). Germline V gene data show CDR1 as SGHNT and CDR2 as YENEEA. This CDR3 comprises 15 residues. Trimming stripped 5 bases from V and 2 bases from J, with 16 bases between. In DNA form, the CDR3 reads TGTGCCAGCAGCCCATCCACAGGGTTCCCCTACGAGCAGTACTTC. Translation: CASSPSTGFPYEQYF.

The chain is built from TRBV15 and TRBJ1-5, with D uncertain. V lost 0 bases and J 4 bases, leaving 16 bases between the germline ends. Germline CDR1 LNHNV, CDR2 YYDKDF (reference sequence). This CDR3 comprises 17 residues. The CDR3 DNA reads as TGTGCCACCAGCAGAGATCCCGGTCAAAGTTTGAATCAGCCCCAGCATTTT. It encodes CATSRDPGQSLNQPQHF.

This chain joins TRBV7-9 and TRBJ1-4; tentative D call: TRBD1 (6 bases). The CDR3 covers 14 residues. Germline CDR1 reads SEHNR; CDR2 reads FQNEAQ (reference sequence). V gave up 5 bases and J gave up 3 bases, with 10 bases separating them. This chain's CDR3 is CASSHRASNEKLFF. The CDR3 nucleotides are TGTGCCAGCAGCCACAGGGCCTCTAATGAAAAACTGTTTTTT.

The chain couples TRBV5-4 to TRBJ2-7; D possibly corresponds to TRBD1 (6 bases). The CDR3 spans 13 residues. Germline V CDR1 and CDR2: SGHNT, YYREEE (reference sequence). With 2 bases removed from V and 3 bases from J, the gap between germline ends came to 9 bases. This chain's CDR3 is CASSLKGHYEQYF. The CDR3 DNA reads TGTGCCAGCAGCTTAAAGGGACACTACGAGCAGTACTTC.

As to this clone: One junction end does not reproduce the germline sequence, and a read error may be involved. Here the CDR3 reads CASREDAGNQPQHF. The CDR3, as DNA: TGTGCCAGCAGGGAAGACGCGGGCAATCAGCCCCAGCATTTT. The chain couples TRBV2 to TRBJ1-5; D gene uncertain. The CDR3 is made up of 14 amino acids. In germline, CDR1 is SNHLY, CDR2 FYNNEI.

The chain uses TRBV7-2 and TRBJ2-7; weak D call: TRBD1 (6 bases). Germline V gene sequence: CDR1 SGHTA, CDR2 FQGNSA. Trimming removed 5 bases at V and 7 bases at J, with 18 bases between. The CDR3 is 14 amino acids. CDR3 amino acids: CASSPPTGSGEQYF. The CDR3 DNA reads TGTGCCAGCAGCCCGCCCACAGGGTCGGGTGAGCAGTACTTC.

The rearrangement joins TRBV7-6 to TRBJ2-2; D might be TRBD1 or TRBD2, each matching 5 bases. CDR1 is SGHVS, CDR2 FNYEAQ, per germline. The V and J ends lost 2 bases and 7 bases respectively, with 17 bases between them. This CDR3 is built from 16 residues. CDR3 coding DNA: TGTGCCAGCAGCTTAAATAAAGGGGACGCAATCGGGGAGCTGTTTTTT. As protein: CASSLNKGDAIGELFF.

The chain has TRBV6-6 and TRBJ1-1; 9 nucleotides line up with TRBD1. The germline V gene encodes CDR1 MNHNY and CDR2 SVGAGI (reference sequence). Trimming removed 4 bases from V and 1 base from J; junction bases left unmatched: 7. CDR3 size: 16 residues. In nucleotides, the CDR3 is TGTGCCAGCAGTTTGGGACAGGGAGGGGAGAACACTGAAGCTTTCTTT. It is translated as CASSLGQGGENTEAFF.

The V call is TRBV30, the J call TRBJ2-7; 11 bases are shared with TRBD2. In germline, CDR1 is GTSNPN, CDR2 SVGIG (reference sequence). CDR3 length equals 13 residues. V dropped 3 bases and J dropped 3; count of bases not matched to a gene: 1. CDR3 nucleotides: TGTGCCTGGAGACTAGCGGGAGTCTACGAGCAGTACTTC. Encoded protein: CAWRLAGVYEQYF.

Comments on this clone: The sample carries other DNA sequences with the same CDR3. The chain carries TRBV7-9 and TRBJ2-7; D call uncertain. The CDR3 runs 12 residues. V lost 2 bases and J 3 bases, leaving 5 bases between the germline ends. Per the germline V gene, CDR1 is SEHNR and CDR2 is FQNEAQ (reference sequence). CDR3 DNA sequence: TGTGCCAGCAGCTTATCCGGCTACGAGCAGTACTTC. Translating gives CASSLSGYEQYF.